What follows is one TCR beta chain and its context. Its antigen is unidentified. The entry originates in a study of shared clonotypes between healthy human individuals. The study's findings and limits: The study's rarefaction showed incomplete sorted-subset sequencing despite large depth.

Measured with immunoSEQ multiplex PCR; TCRdb has only the in-frame clones, and not every one. The data contain around 610,000 clones, 95% to 97% of them singletons. CD45RO-negative, CCR7-selected cells formed the naive CD8 fraction, which excluded terminally differentiated effector memory CD45RA+ cells. The sequenced sample consisted of naive CD8+ T cells sorted from blood. This clonotype was sampled from a woman in her twenties or thirties in good health.

The chain's CDR3 is CASSERGFSNQPQHF. The CDR3 coding sequence is TGTGCCAGCAGTGAGAGGGGATTTAGCAATCAGCCCCAGCATTTT. The rearrangement uses TRBV2 and TRBJ1-5, with D tentatively TRBD1 (5 bases). The CDR3 loop spans 15 amino acids. Trimming took 3 bases from V and 0 from J, leaving 9 bases between them. Germline V gene lookup returns CDR1 SNHLY and CDR2 FYNNEI. Drawing the rest from reference TRBV2 and TRBJ1-5, the complete variable domain is EPEVTQTPSHQVTQMGQEVILRCVPISNHLYFYWYRQILGQKVEFLVSFYNNEISEKSEIFDDQFSVERPDGSNFTLKIRSTKLEDSAMYFCASSERGFSNQPQHFGDGTRLSIL.